The 16 T cell receptor beta chains below all came from one sample that was sequenced in a study of identical twins. TCRdb itself ran the 5' RACE reads through MiXCR, one entry per CDR3 protein. The table has some 1,700,000 distinct CDR3 sequences, less than 35% seen once; the top ten hold 0.25% to 0.3%. Sequencing was done on a sample of cord blood. These TCRs come from a newborn girl in good health.

This clonotype was observed a handful of times. V usage is TRBV11-2 and J usage is TRBJ2-1, with 13 positions matching TRBD2. The germline CDR1 and CDR2 sequences are SGHAT and FQNNGV. The CDR3 has 19 residues. The V gene end was trimmed by 5 bases and the J gene end by 6 bases; junction bases not matched to a gene: 16. The CDR3 is CASSPGRPTSGGAPNEQFF. CDR3 nucleotides: TGTGCCAGCAGCCCCGGGCGTCCAACTAGCGGGGGGGCTCCCAATGAGCAGTTCTTC.

The rearrangement uses TRBV27 and TRBJ2-7; D unresolved. Trimming cost V 0 bases and J 3 bases, with 6 bases left between them. This CDR3 contains 13 residues. The V gene's germline CDR1 is MNHEY and CDR2 SMNVEV (reference sequence). This CDR3 reads CASSLSQFYEQYF. The CDR3 DNA reads TGTGCCAGCAGTTTATCACAGTTCTACGAGCAGTACTTC.

The rearrangement joins TRBV3-1 to TRBJ1-1, with D unresolved. The CDR3 sequence is 12 residues long. Trimming removed 1 base at V and 5 bases at J, with 5 bases between. Germline V gives CDR1 LGHDT, CDR2 YNNKEL (reference sequence). The CDR3 region is CASSQVTTEAFF. CDR3 in DNA: TGTGCCAGCAGCCAAGTTACGACTGAAGCTTTCTTT. The variable domain in full, completed from reference TRBV3-1 and TRBJ1-1, reads DTAVSQTPKYLVTQMGNDKSIKCEQNLGHDTMYWYKQDSKKFLKIMFSYNNKELIINETVPNRFSPKSPDKAHLNLHINSLELGDSAVYFCASSQVTTEAFFGQGTRLTVV.

This clonotype appeared a few times. The chain is built from TRBV7-8 and TRBJ2-3, with TRBD1 matching 10 bases. J lost 5 bases, V lost 4 bases, and 9 bases had no gene match. This CDR3 has 16 residues. CDR1 and CDR2 (germline): SGHVS, FQNEAQ. The CDR3 spells CASSSRRDRGRDTQYF. The CDR3 nucleotides are TGTGCCAGCAGCTCGCGTCGGGACAGGGGTCGAGATACGCAGTATTTT.

The chain has TRBV4-1 and TRBJ2-5; TRBD2 aligns across 9 bases. Germline CDR1 is MGHRA and CDR2 is YSYEKL. Trimming took 5 bases from V and 2 from J; bases not matched to a gene: 9. CDR3 length equals 16 residues. The CDR3 protein is CASSNSGRLGQETQYF. Here the CDR3 DNA reads TGCGCCAGCAGCAATAGCGGGAGATTAGGGCAAGAGACCCAGTACTTC.

This clonotype was found a few times. This rearrangement joins TRBV20-1 to TRBJ1-2; 9 bases are shared with TRBD1. The CDR3 sequence is 11 residues long. Germline lookup yields CDR1 DFQATT and CDR2 SNEGSKA (reference sequence). CDR3 region: CRGQGHYGYTF. CDR3 in DNA: TGCAGGGGACAGGGCCACTATGGCTACACCTTC.

V gene TRBV12-3 or TRBV12-4 combines with J gene TRBJ1-4; no clear D gene. V lost 3 bases to trimming and J lost 8 bases, with 16 bases between them. The CDR3 runs to 15 residues. The DNA for the CDR3 is TGTGCCAGCAGTTTGACGAGGGCCCCGCGGGAAAAACTGTTTTTT. Translation: CASSLTRAPREKLFF.

The rearrangement links TRBV2 to TRBJ2-3; 9 bases agree with TRBD2. The V gene's germline CDR1 is SNHLY and CDR2 FYNNEI. This CDR3 region has 14 residues. The V and J ends lost 6 bases and 5 bases, in that order; junction bases with no gene match: 6. For the CDR3, the DNA is TGTGCCAGCAGCCGTACAGCGGGGGGAGATACGCAGTATTTT. Protein: CASSRTAGGDTQYF.

The genes are TRBV28 and TRBJ1-1, with D possibly being TRBD1 (5 bases). The CDR3 contains 14 residues. The V end was cut by 3 bases, the J end by 6 bases, with 14 bases between. Germline CDR1 and CDR2: MDHEN and SYDVKM. CDR3 sequence: CASSFLRQGPEAFF. CDR3 coding DNA: TGTGCCAGCAGTTTTCTCCGCCAGGGCCCTGAAGCTTTCTTT.

V and J are TRBV27 and TRBJ2-7, with D unresolved. Germline loops: CDR1 MNHEY, CDR2 SMNVEV (reference sequence). The CDR3 runs 15 residues. V gave up 2 bases and J gave up 3 bases, with 14 bases separating them. CDR3 residues: CASSLRISSLYEQYF. The CDR3 nucleotides read TGTGCCAGCAGTTTACGTATTAGCTCCCTCTACGAGCAGTACTTC.

This clonotype was observed a handful of times. The rearrangement uses TRBV11-2 and TRBJ1-1, with D perhaps matching TRBD1 (6 bases). The CDR3 has 15 residues. The germline V gene has CDR1 SGHAT and CDR2 FQNNGV. The V end lost 4 bases, the J end lost 1 base, and 13 bases lay between the germline ends. The CDR3 loop is CASSSQGTPNTEAFF. The CDR3 DNA reads as TGTGCCAGCAGCTCCCAGGGGACCCCGAACACTGAAGCTTTCTTT.

The chain combines TRBV5-4 with TRBJ2-1; D possibly uses TRBD1 or TRBD2 (5 bases each). The closer fit of TRBJ2-7 to the DNA end suggests the J call may be wrong. CDR1 is SGHNT and CDR2 is YYREEE in the germline V gene (reference sequence). This CDR3 has 15 residues. The CDR3 DNA follows: TGTGCCAGCAGCTTGCCCGGGACCTTCTCCTACGAGCAGTACTTC. Translating gives CASSLPGTFSYEQYF.

With respect to this clonotype: One end of the junction is discordant with germline, which a read error may explain. V gene TRBV20-1 combines with J gene TRBJ2-1, with 9 bases that match TRBD2. Germline V CDR1 and CDR2: DFQATT, SNEGSKA (reference sequence). The CDR3 loop spans 16 amino acids. The CDR3 nucleotides read TGCAGTGTTATGAAGCCTAGCGGGGTTTCCTACGATGAGCAGTTCTTC. Residues: CSVMKPSGVSYDEQFF.

In this sample, this clonotype turned up many times. The chain recombines TRBV6-5 with TRBJ1-5; TRBD1 agrees at 9 bases. The CDR3 sequence is 14 residues long. J was trimmed by 4 bases and V by 6 bases; bases with no gene match: 4. Germline V gene data show CDR1 as MNHEY and CDR2 as SVGAGI. CDR3 loop: CASRPDRGNQPQHF. Written as DNA, the CDR3 is TGTGCCAGCAGGCCGGACAGGGGTAATCAGCCCCAGCATTTT.

The chain employs TRBV7-9 and TRBJ1-1, with 7 bases matching TRBD1. The CDR3 is made up of 15 amino acids. J gave up 0 bases and V 10 bases, and 11 bases lay outside the gene matches. Germline V CDR1 and CDR2: SEHNR, FQNEAQ (reference sequence). The CDR3 DNA sequence: TGTGCCACCTCGACAGGGACGCACATGAACACTGAAGCTTTCTTT. Translation: CATSTGTHMNTEAFF.

The V and J genes are TRBV5-1 and TRBJ2-5, with D unresolved. The V gene lost 2 bases and the J gene lost 2 bases, with 10 bases spanning the gap. The CDR3 has 14 amino acids. CDR1 and CDR2 from the germline V gene are SGHRS and YFSETQ. CDR3 DNA: TGCGCCAGCAGCTTTGTCTACCCACAAGAGACCCAGTACTTC. It translates to CASSFVYPQETQYF.